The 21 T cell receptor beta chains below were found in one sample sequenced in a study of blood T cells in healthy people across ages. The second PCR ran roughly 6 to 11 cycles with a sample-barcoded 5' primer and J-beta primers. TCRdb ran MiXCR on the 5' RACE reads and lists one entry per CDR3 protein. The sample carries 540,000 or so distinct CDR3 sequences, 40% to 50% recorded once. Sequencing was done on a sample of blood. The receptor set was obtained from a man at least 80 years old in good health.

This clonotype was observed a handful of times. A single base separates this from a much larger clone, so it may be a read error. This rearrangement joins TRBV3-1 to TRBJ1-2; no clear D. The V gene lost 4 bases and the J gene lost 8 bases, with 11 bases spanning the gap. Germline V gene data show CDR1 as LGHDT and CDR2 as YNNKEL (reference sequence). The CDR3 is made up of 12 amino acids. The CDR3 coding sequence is TGTGCCAGCAGCCCCCGTCCGGGGGGCTACACCTTC. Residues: CASSPRPGGYTF.

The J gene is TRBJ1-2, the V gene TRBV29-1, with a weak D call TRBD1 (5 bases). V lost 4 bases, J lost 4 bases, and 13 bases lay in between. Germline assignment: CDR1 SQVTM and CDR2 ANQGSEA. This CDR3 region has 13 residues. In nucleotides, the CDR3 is TGCAGCGTTGTGGGGGGAGAAATCTATGGCTACACCTTC. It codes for CSVVGGEIYGYTF.

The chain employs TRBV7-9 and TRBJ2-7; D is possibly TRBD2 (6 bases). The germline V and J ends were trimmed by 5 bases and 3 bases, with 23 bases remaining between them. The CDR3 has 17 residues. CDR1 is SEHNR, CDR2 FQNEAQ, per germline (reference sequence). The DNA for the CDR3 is TGTGCCAGCAGCCGACCAGAAAGACTAGTGGGAGTCTACGAGCAGTACTTC. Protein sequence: CASSRPERLVGVYEQYF.

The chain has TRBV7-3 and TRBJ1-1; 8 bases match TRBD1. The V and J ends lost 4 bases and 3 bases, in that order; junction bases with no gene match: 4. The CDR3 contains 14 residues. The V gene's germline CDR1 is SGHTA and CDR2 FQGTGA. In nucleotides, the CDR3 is TGTGCCAGCAGCTCCGACAGGGGAGACACTGAAGCTTTCTTT. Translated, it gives CASSSDRGDTEAFF.

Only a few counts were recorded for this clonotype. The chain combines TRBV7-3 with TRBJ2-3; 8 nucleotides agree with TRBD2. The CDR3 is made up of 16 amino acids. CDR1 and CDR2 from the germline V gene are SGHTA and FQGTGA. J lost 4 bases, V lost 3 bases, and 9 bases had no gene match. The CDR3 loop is CASSLAKAGGSDTQYF. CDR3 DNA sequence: TGTGCCAGCAGCTTGGCTAAGGCGGGAGGTTCAGATACGCAGTATTTT.

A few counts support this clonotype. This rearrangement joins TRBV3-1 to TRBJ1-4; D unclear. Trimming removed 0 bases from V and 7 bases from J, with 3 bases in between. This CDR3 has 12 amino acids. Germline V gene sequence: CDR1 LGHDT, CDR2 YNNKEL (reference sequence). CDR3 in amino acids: CASSQEGEKLFF. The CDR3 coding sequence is TGTGCCAGCAGCCAAGAGGGTGAAAAACTGTTTTTT.

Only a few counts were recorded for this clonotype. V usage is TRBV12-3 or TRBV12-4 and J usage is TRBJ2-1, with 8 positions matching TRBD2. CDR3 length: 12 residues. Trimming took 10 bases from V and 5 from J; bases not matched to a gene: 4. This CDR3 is CATQRGHNEQFF. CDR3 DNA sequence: TGTGCCACCCAGCGGGGGCACAATGAGCAGTTCTTC.

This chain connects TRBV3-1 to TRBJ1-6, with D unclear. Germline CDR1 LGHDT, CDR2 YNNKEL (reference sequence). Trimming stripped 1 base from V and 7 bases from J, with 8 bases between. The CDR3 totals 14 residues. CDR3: CASSQVQENSPLHF. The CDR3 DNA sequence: TGTGCCAGCAGCCAAGTCCAGGAGAATTCACCCCTCCACTTT.

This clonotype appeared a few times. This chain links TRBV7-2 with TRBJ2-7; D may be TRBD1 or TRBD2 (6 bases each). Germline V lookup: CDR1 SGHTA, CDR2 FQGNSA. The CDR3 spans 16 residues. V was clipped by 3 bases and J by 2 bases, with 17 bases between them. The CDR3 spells CASSLGIGGSPYEQYF. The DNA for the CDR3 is TGTGCCAGCAGCTTGGGGATAGGGGGGTCACCCTACGAGCAGTACTTC.

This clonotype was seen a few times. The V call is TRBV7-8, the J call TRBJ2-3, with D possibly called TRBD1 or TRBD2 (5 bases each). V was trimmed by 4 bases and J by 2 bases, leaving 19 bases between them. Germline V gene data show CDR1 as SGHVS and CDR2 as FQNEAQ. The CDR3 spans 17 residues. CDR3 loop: CASSSEGRNVLTDTQYF. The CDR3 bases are TGTGCCAGCAGCTCCGAGGGGCGGAACGTACTCACAGATACGCAGTATTTT.

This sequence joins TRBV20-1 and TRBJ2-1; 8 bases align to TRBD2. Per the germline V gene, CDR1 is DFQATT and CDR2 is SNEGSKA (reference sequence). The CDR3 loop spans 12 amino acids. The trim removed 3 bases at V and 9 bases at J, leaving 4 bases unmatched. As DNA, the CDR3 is TGCAGTGCTAGCGGGGGGGCCCGTGAGCAGTTCTTC. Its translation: CSASGGAREQFF.

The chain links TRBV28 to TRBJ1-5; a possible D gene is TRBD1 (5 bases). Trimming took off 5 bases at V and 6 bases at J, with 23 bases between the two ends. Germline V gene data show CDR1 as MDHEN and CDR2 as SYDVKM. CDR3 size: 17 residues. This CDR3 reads CASSPAGSGSRGQPQHF. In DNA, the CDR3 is TGTGCCAGCAGTCCCGCAGGGTCGGGGTCGAGGGGTCAGCCCCAGCATTTT.

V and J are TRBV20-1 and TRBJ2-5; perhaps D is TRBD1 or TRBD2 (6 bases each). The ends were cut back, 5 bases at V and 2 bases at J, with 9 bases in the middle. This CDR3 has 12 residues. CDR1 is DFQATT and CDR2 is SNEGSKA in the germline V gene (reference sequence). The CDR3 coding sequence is TGCAGTGCTGGGGGGACACAAGAGACCCAGTACTTC. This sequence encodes CSAGGTQETQYF.

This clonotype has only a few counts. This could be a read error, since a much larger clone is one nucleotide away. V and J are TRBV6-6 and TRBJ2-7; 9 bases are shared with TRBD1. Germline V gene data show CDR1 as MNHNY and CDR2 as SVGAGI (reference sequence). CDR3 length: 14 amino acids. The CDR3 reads CAGSKDRGTYEQYF. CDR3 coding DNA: TGTGCCGGCAGTAAGGACAGGGGAACCTACGAGCAGTACTTC.

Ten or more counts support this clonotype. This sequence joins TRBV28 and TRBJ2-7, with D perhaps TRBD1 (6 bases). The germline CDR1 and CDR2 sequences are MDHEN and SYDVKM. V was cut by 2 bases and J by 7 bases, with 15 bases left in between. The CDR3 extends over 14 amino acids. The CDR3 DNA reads TGTGCCAGCAGTTTAAGGTGGGGGCTGGGGGAGCAGTACTTC. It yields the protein CASSLRWGLGEQYF. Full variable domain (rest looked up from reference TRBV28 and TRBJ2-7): DVKVTQSSRYLVKRTGEKVFLECVQDMDHENMFWYRQDPGLGLRLIYFSYDVKMKEKGDIPEGYSVSREKKERFSLILESASTNQTSMYLCASSLRWGLGEQYFGPGTRLTVT.

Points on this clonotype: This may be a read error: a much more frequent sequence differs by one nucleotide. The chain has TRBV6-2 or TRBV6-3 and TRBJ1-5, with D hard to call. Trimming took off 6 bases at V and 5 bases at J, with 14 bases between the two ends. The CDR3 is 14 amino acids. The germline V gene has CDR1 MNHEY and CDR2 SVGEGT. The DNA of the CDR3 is TGTGCCAGCAGGTATTCCCTAGGCTATCAGCCCCAGCATTTT. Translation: CASRYSLGYQPQHF.

CDR3 amino acids: CASTRLAGNTDTQYF. Here the CDR3 DNA reads TGTGCCAGCACCAGGCTAGCGGGAAACACAGATACGCAGTATTTT. The rearrangement joins TRBV6-2 or TRBV6-3 to TRBJ2-3; 9 bases fit TRBD2. CDR1 and CDR2 (germline): MNHEY, SVGEGT. Germline trimming cut 7 bases from V and 2 bases from J; bases unmatched to any gene: 7. The CDR3 spans 15 residues.

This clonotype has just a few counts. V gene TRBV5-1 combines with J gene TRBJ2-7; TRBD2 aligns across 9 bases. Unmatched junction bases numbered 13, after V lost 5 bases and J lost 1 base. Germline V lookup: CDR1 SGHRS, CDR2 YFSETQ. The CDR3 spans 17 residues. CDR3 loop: CASSITSGSPRSYEQYF. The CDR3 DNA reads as TGCGCCAGCAGTATAACTAGCGGGTCACCCCGATCCTACGAGCAGTACTTC.

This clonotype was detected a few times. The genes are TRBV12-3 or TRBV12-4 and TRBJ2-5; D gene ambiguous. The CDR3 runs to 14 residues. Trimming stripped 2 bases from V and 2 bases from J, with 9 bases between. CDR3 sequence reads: CASSLLVGQETQYF. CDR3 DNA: TGTGCCAGCAGTTTATTAGTTGGGCAAGAGACCCAGTACTTC.

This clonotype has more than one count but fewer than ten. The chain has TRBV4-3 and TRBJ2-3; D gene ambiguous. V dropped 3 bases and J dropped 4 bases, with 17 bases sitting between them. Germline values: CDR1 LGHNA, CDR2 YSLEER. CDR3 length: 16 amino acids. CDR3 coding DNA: TGCGCCAGCAGCCAGGACCTCGGAGCCCCACCAGATACGCAGTATTTT. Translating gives CASSQDLGAPPDTQYF.

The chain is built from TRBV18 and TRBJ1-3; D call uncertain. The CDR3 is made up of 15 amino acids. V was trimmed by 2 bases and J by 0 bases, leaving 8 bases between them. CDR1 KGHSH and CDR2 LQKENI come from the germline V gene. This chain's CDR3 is CASSPDRASGNTIYF. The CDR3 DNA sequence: TGTGCCAGCTCACCAGACCGCGCCTCTGGAAACACCATATATTTT.